The T cell receptor beta chain described here comes from a study of identical twins. As to this clonotype: As yet, its antigen is unknown.

Germline CDR1 SEHNR, CDR2 FQNEAQ (reference sequence). The CDR3 extends over 15 amino acids. The junction had 3 bases not matched to a gene; V was cut back by 5 bases and J by 5 bases. General study points: Researchers reported excess low generation probability among twin-shared out-of-frame alpha sequences. Carriage of fewer insertions was seen in abundant cord blood beta clonotypes, whereas memory repertoires showed none.

Template switching added a universal primer binding site, and final cDNA carried unique molecular identifiers. From the 5' RACE reads, TCRdb called clonotypes with MiXCR, one entry per CDR3 protein. The sample lists 1,800,000 or so distinct CDR3 sequences, about 32% occurring once. The clonotype originates from a newborn girl in good health. Sample: cord blood. The chain has TRBV7-9 and TRBJ1-6; 10 nucleotides match TRBD1. Here the CDR3 DNA reads TGTGCCAGCAGCACAGGGACAGGGGATAATTCACCCCTCCACTTT. Protein product: CASSTGTGDNSPLHF.